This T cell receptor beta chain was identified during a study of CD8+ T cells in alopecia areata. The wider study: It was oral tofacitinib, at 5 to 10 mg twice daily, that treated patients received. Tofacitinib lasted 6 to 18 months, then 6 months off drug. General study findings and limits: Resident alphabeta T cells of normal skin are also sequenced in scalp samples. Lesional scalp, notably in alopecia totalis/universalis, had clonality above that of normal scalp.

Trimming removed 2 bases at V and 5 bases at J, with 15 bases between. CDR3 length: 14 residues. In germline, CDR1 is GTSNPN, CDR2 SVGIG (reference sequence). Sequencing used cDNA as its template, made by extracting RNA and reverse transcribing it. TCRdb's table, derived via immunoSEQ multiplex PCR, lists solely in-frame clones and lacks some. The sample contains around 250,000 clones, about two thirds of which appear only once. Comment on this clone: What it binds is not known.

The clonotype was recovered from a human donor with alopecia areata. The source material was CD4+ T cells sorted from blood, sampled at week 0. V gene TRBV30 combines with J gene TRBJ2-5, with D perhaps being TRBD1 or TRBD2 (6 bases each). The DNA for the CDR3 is TGTGCCTGGAGTTCTTTAGGGGGGAGGGAGACCCAGTACTTC. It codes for CAWSSLGGRETQYF.